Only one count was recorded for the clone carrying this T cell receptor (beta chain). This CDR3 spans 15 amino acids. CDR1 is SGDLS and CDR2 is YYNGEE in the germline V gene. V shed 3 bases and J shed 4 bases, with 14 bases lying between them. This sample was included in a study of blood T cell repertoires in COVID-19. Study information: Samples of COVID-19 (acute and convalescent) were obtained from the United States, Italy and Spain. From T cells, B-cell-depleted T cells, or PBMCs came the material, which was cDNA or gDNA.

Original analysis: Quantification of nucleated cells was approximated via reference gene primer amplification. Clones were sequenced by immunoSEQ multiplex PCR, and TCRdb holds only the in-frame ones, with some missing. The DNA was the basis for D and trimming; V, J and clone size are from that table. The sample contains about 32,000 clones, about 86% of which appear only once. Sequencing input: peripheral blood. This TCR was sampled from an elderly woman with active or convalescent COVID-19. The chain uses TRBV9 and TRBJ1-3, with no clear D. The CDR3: CASSAASGSGNTIYF. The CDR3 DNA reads TGTGCCAGCAGCGCCGCTTCCGGGTCGGGAAACACCATATATTTT.